The entry below gives a single TCR beta chain sequence along with its context. Its antigen remains unknown. The data stem from a study of cytomegalovirus exposure and HLA in healthy donors. Study-wide findings and caveats: Testing in vitro showed three CMV-associated chains specific for CMV antigens. What was likely a sequencing artifact was a cluster of highly shared sequence variants.

A multiplex PCR was run with 60 Vbeta primers and 13 Jbeta primers. The protocol was immunoSEQ multiplex PCR, while the TCRdb copy is restricted to in-frame clones and leaves out a portion. The table lists some 78,000 clones, 75% to 85% of them singletons. Though probably carrying unrecorded immune exposures, donors were nominally healthy at sampling. V lost 4 bases, J lost 5 bases, and 11 bases lay in between. The CDR3 loop spans 13 amino acids. CDR1 and CDR2 from the germline V gene are ENHRY and SYGVKD. The material sequenced was PBMCs. The rearrangement uses TRBV10-3 and TRBJ2-5; D uncertain. The sequence derives from a man aged 50-59 years in good health and CMV-seropositive. In DNA form, the CDR3 reads TGTGCCATCAGTGTTGGATCGGGTGAGACCCAGTACTTC. Amino acid sequence: CAISVGSGETQYF.